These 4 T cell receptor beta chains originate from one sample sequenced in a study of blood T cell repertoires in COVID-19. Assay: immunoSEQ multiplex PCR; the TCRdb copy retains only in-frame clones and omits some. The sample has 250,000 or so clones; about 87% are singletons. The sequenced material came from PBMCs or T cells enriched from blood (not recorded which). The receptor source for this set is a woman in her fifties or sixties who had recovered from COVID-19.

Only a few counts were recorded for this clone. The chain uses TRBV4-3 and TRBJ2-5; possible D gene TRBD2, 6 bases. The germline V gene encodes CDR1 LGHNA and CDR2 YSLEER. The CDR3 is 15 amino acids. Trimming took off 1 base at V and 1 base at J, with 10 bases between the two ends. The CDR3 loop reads CASSQGSGSQETQYF. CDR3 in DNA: TGCGCCAGCAGCCAAGGGAGCGGGTCCCAAGAGACCCAGTACTTC.

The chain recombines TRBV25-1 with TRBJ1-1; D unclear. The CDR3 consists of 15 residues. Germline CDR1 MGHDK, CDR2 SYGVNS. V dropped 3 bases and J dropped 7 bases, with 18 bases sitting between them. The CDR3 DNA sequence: TGTGCCAGCAGTGACGTCACGGGTGGTACCCTTGAAGCTTTCTTT. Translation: CASSDVTGGTLEAFF.

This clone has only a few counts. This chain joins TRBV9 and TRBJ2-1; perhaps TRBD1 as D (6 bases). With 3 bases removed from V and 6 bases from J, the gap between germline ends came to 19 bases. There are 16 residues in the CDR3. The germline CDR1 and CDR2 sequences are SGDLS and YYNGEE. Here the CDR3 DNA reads TGTGCCAGCAGCGCCACCGGGACACCGAACGGCAATGAGCAGTTCTTC. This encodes CASSATGTPNGNEQFF.

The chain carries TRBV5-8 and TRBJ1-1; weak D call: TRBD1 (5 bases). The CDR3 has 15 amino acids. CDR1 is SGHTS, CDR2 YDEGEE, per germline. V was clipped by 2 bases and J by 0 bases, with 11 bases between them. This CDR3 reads CASSFGGDLNTEAFF. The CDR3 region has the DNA TGTGCCAGCAGCTTTGGCGGGGACTTGAACACTGAAGCTTTCTTT.